A selection of T cell receptor beta chains follows, all from one sample in a study of T cells in Graves' hyperthyroidism and ophthalmopathy. One entry per CDR3 protein, called by TCRdb with MiXCR from the multiplex PCR reads. The repertoire holds 660,000 or so distinct CDR3 sequences, more than 20% seen once, with over 30% in the top ten. The sample consisted of blood. Receptor source: a man aged 25 to 40 with Graves' ophthalmopathy. Both conserved end residues are part of each CDR3. The D gene is left open where the match is weak. Rows may omit the clone size; those that give it use once, few, many or a size class.

D gene: TRBD2
clone size: few
V gene: TRBV5-4
J gene: TRBJ2-3
CDR3 protein: CASSPGLAGGSTDTQYF
CDR3 DNA: TGTGCCAGCAGCCCCGGACTAGCGGGAGGGAGCACAGATACGCAGTATTTT

D gene: TRBD2
clone size: few
V gene: TRBV6-2/TRBV6-3
J gene: TRBJ2-1
CDR3 protein: CASSYSGLAGYNEQFF
CDR3 DNA: TGTGCCAGCAGTTACTCGGGACTAGCGGGATACAATGAGCAGTTCTTC

D gene: TRBD1
clone size: -
V gene: TRBV6-2/TRBV6-3
J gene: TRBJ2-5
CDR3 protein: CASRTNRGNQETQYF
CDR3 DNA: TGTGCCAGCAGAACCAACAGGGGAAACCAAGAGACCCAGTACTTC

D gene: -
clone size: -
V gene: TRBV7-9
J gene: TRBJ2-7
CDR3 protein: CASSLLPGEALYEQYF
CDR3 DNA: TGTGCCAGCAGCTTACTCCCCGGGGAAGCGCTCTACGAGCAGTACTTC

D gene: TRBD1
clone size: -
V gene: TRBV20-1
J gene: TRBJ1-1
CDR3 protein: CSASRGLWAEAFF
CDR3 DNA: TGCAGTGCTAGCAGGGGGCTCTGGGCTGAAGCTTTCTTT

D gene: -
clone size: -
V gene: TRBV7-6
J gene: TRBJ2-7
CDR3 protein: CASSLGADPTYEQYF
CDR3 DNA: TGTGCCAGCAGCTTAGGGGCGGATCCAACTTACGAGCAGTACTTC

D gene: -
clone size: many
V gene: TRBV5-1
J gene: TRBJ1-1
CDR3 protein: CASSLAGLSEAFF
CDR3 DNA: TGCGCCAGCAGCTTGGCCGGGTTGAGTGAAGCTTTCTTT

D gene: TRBD2
clone size: few
V gene: TRBV18
J gene: TRBJ2-1
CDR3 protein: CASSGTSVSGGSYNEQFF
CDR3 DNA: TGTGCCAGCTCGGGGACTAGCGTCTCCGGTGGGTCCTACAATGAGCAGTTCTTC

D gene: -
clone size: few
V gene: TRBV7-9
J gene: TRBJ2-7
CDR3 protein: CASSLGPPYEQYF
CDR3 DNA: TGTGCCAGCAGCTTAGGCCCTCCTTACGAGCAGTACTTC

D gene: -
clone size: few
V gene: TRBV2
J gene: TRBJ1-2
CDR3 protein: CASSERAFDGYTF
CDR3 DNA: TGTGCCAGCAGTGAAAGGGCCTTTGATGGCTACACCTTC

D gene: -
clone size: few
V gene: TRBV12-3/TRBV12-4
J gene: TRBJ2-1
CDR3 protein: CASMEGQRRSNSYEQFF
CDR3 DNA: TGTGCCAGCATGGAGGGACAGCGACGTTCGAACAGTTACGAGCAGTTCTTC

D gene: TRBD2
clone size: -
V gene: TRBV20-1
J gene: TRBJ2-5
CDR3 protein: CSARRQAASGIKETQYF
CDR3 DNA: TGCAGTGCTAGGCGCCAAGCAGCTAGCGGGATTAAAGAGACCCAGTACTTC

D gene: -
clone size: -
V gene: TRBV5-1
J gene: TRBJ1-4
CDR3 protein: CASSLQSGYNEKLFF
CDR3 DNA: TGCGCCAGCAGCTTGCAGTCTGGATACAATGAAAAACTGTTTTTT

D gene: -
clone size: few
V gene: TRBV5-5
J gene: TRBJ2-3
CDR3 protein: CASSLGHRSTDTQYF
CDR3 DNA: TGTGCCAGCAGCTTGGGACACAGAAGCACAGATACGCAGTATTTT

D gene: -
clone size: few
V gene: TRBV10-3
J gene: TRBJ2-1
CDR3 protein: CAISETYNEQFF
CDR3 DNA: TGTGCCATCAGTGAGACCTACAATGAGCAGTTCTTC

D gene: -
clone size: many
V gene: TRBV3-1
J gene: TRBJ2-2
CDR3 protein: CASSHAGTGELFF
CDR3 DNA: TGTGCCAGCAGCCACGCGGGCACCGGGGAGCTGTTTTTT

D gene: -
clone size: many
V gene: TRBV30
J gene: TRBJ2-7
CDR3 protein: CAWSVTGTYEQYF
CDR3 DNA: TGTGCCTGGAGTGTAACAGGGACCTACGAGCAGTACTTC

D gene: -
clone size: many
V gene: TRBV24-1
J gene: TRBJ1-5
CDR3 protein: CATQGGTTGNQPQHF
CDR3 DNA: TGTGCCACTCAGGGTGGGACAACTGGCAATCAGCCCCAGCATTTT

D gene: -
clone size: -
V gene: TRBV29-1
J gene: TRBJ2-5
CDR3 protein: CSVDTGVQTQYF
CDR3 DNA: TGCAGCGTTGACACGGGGGTACAGACCCAGTACTTC

D gene: -
clone size: many
V gene: TRBV18
J gene: TRBJ2-5
CDR3 protein: CASSPPTGEETQYF
CDR3 DNA: TGTGCCAGCTCACCACCCACCGGGGAAGAGACCCAGTACTTC

D gene: -
clone size: -
V gene: TRBV13
J gene: TRBJ2-1
CDR3 protein: CASSPERGTPAYNEQFF
CDR3 DNA: TGTGCCAGCAGCCCAGAACGAGGGACCCCAGCCTACAATGAGCAGTTCTTC

D gene: -
clone size: once
V gene: TRBV10-2
J gene: TRBJ2-7
CDR3 protein: CASSEGGGFYEQYF
CDR3 DNA: TGCGCCAGCAGCGAGGGAGGTGGGTTTTACGAGCAGTACTTC

D gene: -
clone size: -
V gene: TRBV11-2
J gene: TRBJ2-1
CDR3 protein: CASSLHIYDRSSYNEQFF
CDR3 DNA: TGTGCCAGCAGCTTACACATATATGACAGGAGCTCCTACAATGAGCAGTTCTTC

D gene: -
clone size: many
V gene: TRBV6-1
J gene: TRBJ1-5
CDR3 protein: CASSENWGAGTQPQHF
CDR3 DNA: TGTGCCAGCAGTGAAAATTGGGGGGCCGGTACTCAGCCCCAGCATTTT

D gene: -
clone size: -
V gene: TRBV4-2
J gene: TRBJ1-2
CDR3 protein: CASRPDSFYGYTF
CDR3 DNA: TGTGCCAGCAGACCGGACAGCTTCTATGGCTACACCTTC

D gene: -
clone size: few
V gene: TRBV30
J gene: TRBJ1-6
CDR3 protein: CAWSVTGGPDNSPLHF
CDR3 DNA: TGTGCCTGGAGTGTAACCGGGGGACCGGATAATTCACCCCTCCACTTT

D gene: -
clone size: many
V gene: TRBV3-1
J gene: TRBJ2-7
CDR3 protein: CASSQVEKSWEQYF
CDR3 DNA: TGTGCCAGCAGCCAAGTGGAGAAAAGTTGGGAGCAGTACTTC

D gene: -
clone size: few
V gene: TRBV11-2
J gene: TRBJ1-6
CDR3 protein: CASSSRLGQNSPLHF
CDR3 DNA: TGTGCCAGCAGCTCAAGACTCGGCCAGAATTCACCCCTCCACTTT